The entry that follows covers one T cell receptor (beta chain) sequence. This clone was counted a few times. Its antigen remains unidentified. No much larger clone is present one base from it, and per-base qualities are unavailable. The same CDR3 also results from other DNA sequences found in this sample. Using the deep immunoSEQ assay, TCR CDR3 regions were amplified from genomic DNA by multiplex PCR. For each cell subset, the extracted genomic DNA was distributed evenly across all wells of several immunoSEQ 96-well plates, and each plate served as one replicate. Each replicate PCR for sorted subsets received about 210 ng genomic DNA, equal to roughly 29,000 T cell genomes. The purified libraries were quantified using a Qubit 3.0 fluorometer, sized with a Bioanalyzer 2100, and then quantified again using the KAPA Library Quantification kit. Every immunoSEQ 96-well plate was sequenced on a separate single-read 150-cycle Illumina NextSeq 550 flow cell. Concerning the study's data processing: The immunoSEQ output contained only junctional sequences without quality scores, so filtering could not match that applied to full-length reads. To assign V/J genes and CDR3, sequences were annotated using PyIR, a Python wrapper for IgBLAST v1.9, with IMGT germline references. Any read was removed if the V/J assignment was weak (E-value above 1e-6), the CDR3 was missing, or the read contained stop codons, out-of-frame junctions, or ambiguous translated residues. A V3J clonotype was defined by an identical inferred V gene, J gene, and CDR3 amino acid sequence. To compute the percentage overlap between repertoires, the number of shared unique clonotypes was divided by the size of the smaller repertoire. Repertoire richness was assessed with RTK rarefaction, the Chao1 estimator, and Recon v2.1 estimates of unobserved clonotypes. For all TCRbeta clonotypes obtained by the gDNA method from a few donors, generation probabilities were computed with OLGA. TCRdb retrieved this table from immuneACCESS and kept in-frame rearrangements only. Not all clones are present; in checked studies, unresolved V genes account for under half, and no reason is known for the remainder. The V and J calls and clone size come from that table; D and trimming were worked out from the DNA. The sample records approximately 2,000,000 clones, approximately 90% of which are singletons. Of the sample, 0.37% falls within the top ten clones.

V is cut by 0 bases and J by 4 bases, and the space between the germline ends is 4 bases. From the cysteine up to the phenylalanine, the CDR3 has a length of 12 residues. The kept DNA is CDR3 alone, 36 bases in frame from the first base. In the germline V gene, CDR1 corresponds to SGHRS and CDR2 to YFSETQ. The data are from a study of shared clonotypes between healthy human individuals (dated by TCRdb to about 2020). The study in broad terms: The cohort comprised two women and a few men aged 18 to 49 years. To increase sequencing depth and limit assay-specific biases, different laboratories used diverse techniques to prepare libraries and sequence TCR repertoires. Leukapheresis yielded between about 0.85 and 10 billion PBMCs per donor. For each donor, CD4 naive and CD4 memory were each given three plates, CD8 naive was given two plates, and CD8 memory was given one plate. To estimate repertoire size and how much clonotypes are shared between individuals, the study performed deep sequencing of blood TCR repertoires from a few healthy adults.

Points the paper makes about the study in general: Across a few donors, roughly 5% of naive CD4, approximately 3.5% of naive CD8, roughly 2.2% of memory CD4, and over 0.35% of memory CD8 clonotypes were shared. The small number of donors limited the genetic and exposure-history diversity represented. Higher generation probabilities were observed for clonotypes shared by all four sorted-subset donors than for non-shared clonotypes. Rarefaction of sorted-subset datasets indicated incomplete sequencing despite the large sequencing depth. Pairwise subsampling indicated that sequencing depth was expected to affect the degree of clonotype sharing among donors. Naive subsets generally had larger estimated clonotype richness than memory subsets. Only blood was sampled, and tissue TCR repertoires likely differ from those in blood.

Donors were healthy HIV-negative adults with no recently reported acute infections or vaccinations. Only Caucasian adults living in Nashville, Tennessee, USA were represented among the donors. CD4+ T cells were enriched by magnetic negative selection, after which naive cells were positively selected on CD45RA and the negative fraction was taken as the memory subset. After blood collection by leukapheresis, PBMCs were isolated using Ficoll-Histopaque density gradient centrifugation and then cryopreserved in the vapor phase of liquid nitrogen. Analytical flow cytometry was used to check the purity and quantity of every magnetically sorted T cell population. From each sorted fraction, genomic DNA was isolated and quantified by UV absorbance on a Nanodrop 2000c.

This receptor was identified in a man aged 18-30 years in good health. Some clones in this sample may be carry-over from other donors' samples. Sequenced material: naive CD4+ T cells from PBMCs. The meaning of the sample's cell subset or site label: CD45RA+ positively selected. The V and J segments used are TRBV5-1 and TRBJ1-1, with the D gene too uncertain to name. At the DNA level, the sequence is TGCGCCAGCAGCTTGGGGGTCACTGAAGCTTTCTTT. It translates as CASSLGVTEAFF.